What follows describes a single T cell receptor (beta chain). The antigen is not known. The data originate from a study of T-cell memory formation after mild COVID-19. General study findings and limits: Some SARS-CoV-2-responding clones were already detected in memory before infection.

V lost 0 bases to trimming and J lost 7 bases, with 14 bases between them. The CDR3 is made up of 16 amino acids. The V gene's germline CDR1 is SGHDT and CDR2 YYEEEE. MiXCR, run by TCRdb on the 5' RACE reads, gives a single entry per CDR3 protein. The sample lists fewer than 350,000 distinct CDR3 sequences; around an eighth were seen once. The receptor was derived from a man between 18 and 35 years old who had mild COVID-19 (a few samples of this study predate the infection). Cell type and time point are not known. Sequenced sample: PBMCs or a T cell subset sorted from them (not recorded which). This sequence joins TRBV5-6 and TRBJ1-6; D possibly corresponds to TRBD1 (6 bases). As DNA, the CDR3 is TGTGCCAGCAGCTTGGGACAGGCCCTACTCAATTCACCCCTCCACTTT. Translated: CASSLGQALLNSPLHF.